This entry lists 18 T cell receptor beta chains sequenced from one sample in a study of T cell repertoires in cytomegalovirus infection. Each CDR3 protein gets one entry after TCRdb re-called the reads with MiXCR. The sample consists of 350,000 to 550,000 distinct CDR3 sequences, approximately 30% of them appearing once. The sequencing input was PBMCs. Source of these receptors: a human donor in good health (CMV status not recorded). Some clones in this sample may be carry-over from other donors' samples.

The table lists this clonotype with a few counts. The chain uses TRBV6-6 and TRBJ2-7; TRBD1 or TRBD2 may be the D gene (6 bases each). The germline V gene encodes CDR1 MNHNY and CDR2 SVGAGI (reference sequence). The CDR3 loop spans 17 amino acids. V lost 2 bases, J lost 3 bases, and 20 bases lay in between. This CDR3 reads CASSYPGGGGAFYEQYF. The CDR3 DNA follows: TGTGCCAGCAGTTACCCCGGTGGGGGCGGGGCGTTCTACGAGCAGTACTTC.

This chain uses TRBV7-9 with TRBJ1-3; D unresolved. This CDR3 region has 11 residues. Trimming took off 8 bases at V and 4 bases at J, with 6 bases between the two ends. The germline gives CDR1 SEHNR, CDR2 FQNEAQ (reference sequence). In DNA form, the CDR3 reads TGTGCCAGCGGCTGGGGAAACACCATATATTTT. It yields the protein CASGWGNTIYF.

This clonotype was seen more than once but under ten times. The chain is built from TRBV18 and TRBJ1-1, with TRBD1 as a possible D gene (5 bases). The germline V gene encodes CDR1 KGHSH and CDR2 LQKENI. V was pared by 1 base and J by 5 bases, with 14 bases between. The CDR3 has 15 residues. CDR3 sequence (DNA): TGTGCCAGCTCACCACTTGGGGGGGGGTCGACTGAAGCTTTCTTT. This gives the protein CASSPLGGGSTEAFF.

Regarding this clonotype: The junction differs from germline at one of its ends, possibly a read error. The CDR3 sequence: CASSAGATDPLTQYF. The CDR3 nucleotides read TGTGCTAGCAGCGCCGGGGCGACTGACCCTCTTACCCAGTACTTC. This chain uses TRBV7-6 with TRBJ2-5, with D tentatively TRBD1 or TRBD2 (5 bases each). CDR3 size: 15 residues. The germline V gene has CDR1 SGHVS and CDR2 FNYEAQ.

Worth noting for this clonotype: The CDR3 does not end in the conserved phenylalanine or tryptophan, so this is likely a read error. V is TRBV2 and J is TRBJ2-1, with 15 bases identical to TRBD2. The CDR3 sequence is 17 residues long. CDR1 and CDR2 (germline): SNHLY, FYNNEI. The junction had 7 bases not matched to a gene; V was cut back by 5 bases and J by 5 bases. The CDR3, as DNA: TGTGCCAGCAGTTCCGGGACTAGCGGGGGGCGCCACAATGAGCAGTTCTTA. It yields the protein CASSSGTSGGRHNEQFL.

This clonotype was observed a handful of times. V and J are TRBV11-3 and TRBJ2-2, with D possibly TRBD1 on 6 matching bases. Trimming shortened V by 3 bases and J by 6 bases, and 14 bases separated the two germline ends. Germline CDR1 SGHNT, CDR2 YENEEA. The CDR3 is 15 residues long. In nucleotides, the CDR3 is TGTGCCAGCAGCTTGAGAACAGGGAGTGCCGGGGAGCTGTTTTTT. It codes for CASSLRTGSAGELFF.

V gene TRBV6-6 combines with J gene TRBJ1-1, with 7 nucleotides matching TRBD1. The CDR3 covers 16 residues. Germline V gene sequence: CDR1 MNHNY, CDR2 SVGAGI (reference sequence). Trimming at V came to 0 bases and at J to 2 bases, leaving 6 bases not matched to a gene. The CDR3 DNA reads as TGTGCCAGCAGTTACTCCGGGGGACAGATCAACACTGAAGCTTTCTTT. Its translation is CASSYSGGQINTEAFF.

On this clonotype itself: A much larger clonotype is one base distant, so this may be a read error. J is TRBJ2-1 and V is TRBV7-2; 10 positions match TRBD2. The V gene's germline CDR1 is SGHTA and CDR2 FQGNSA. The CDR3 length is 16 residues. CDR3 protein: CASSSFSGGLYHEQFF. The CDR3 bases are TGTGCCAGCAGCTCTTTTAGCGGGGGGCTCTACCATGAGCAGTTCTTC. Full variable domain (missing parts from reference TRBV7-2 and TRBJ2-1): GAGVSQSPSNKVTEKGKDVELRCDPISGHTALYWYRQSLGQGLEFLIYFQGNSAPDKSGLPSDRFSAERTGGSVSTLTIQRTQQEDSAVYLCASSSFSGGLYHEQFFGPGTRLTVL.

This clonotype has only a few counts. The rearrangement joins TRBV6-1 to TRBJ2-7; a possible D gene is TRBD2 (6 bases). Trimming removed 6 bases at V and 3 bases at J, with 21 bases between. CDR1 is MNHNS and CDR2 is SASEGT in the germline V gene. The CDR3 contains 16 residues. Written as DNA, the CDR3 is TGTGCCAGCAGAGAACAAAAGGGGACGGGAGACTACGAGCAGTACTTC. Protein product: CASREQKGTGDYEQYF.

The chain joins TRBV7-8 to TRBJ2-5; D is ambiguous. V dropped 5 bases and J dropped 1 base, with 11 bases sitting between them. The CDR3 covers 14 residues. Germline V lookup: CDR1 SGHVS, CDR2 FQNEAQ. The CDR3 region has the DNA TGTGCCAGCAGCGCCGCCGAGCCCCAAGAGACCCAGTACTTC. The encoded protein is CASSAAEPQETQYF.

This clonotype occurred a few times. The chain is built from TRBV7-6 and TRBJ1-6; no clear D gene. CDR1 SGHVS and CDR2 FNYEAQ come from the germline V gene. The length of the CDR3 is 13 residues. The V end was cut by 5 bases, the J end by 7 bases, with 9 bases between. CDR3 DNA: TGTGCCAGCAGCGCATCACTGAATTCACCCCTCCACTTT. Its translation: CASSASLNSPLHF.

In this sample, this clonotype turned up many times. The chain is built from TRBV7-2 and TRBJ1-1, with 8 bases matching TRBD1. Trimming removed 5 bases from V and 1 base from J; junction bases left unmatched: 3. The CDR3 extends over 14 amino acids. The germline gives CDR1 SGHTA, CDR2 FQGNSA. CDR3 loop: CASSQGQANTEAFF. The CDR3 DNA reads as TGTGCCAGCAGCCAGGGACAGGCGAACACTGAAGCTTTCTTT.

This clonotype was counted at least ten times. CDR3 in amino acids: CASSLGPRPQQNTEAFF. CDR3 coding DNA: TGTGCCAGCAGCCTAGGGCCGAGACCCCAACAGAACACTGAAGCTTTCTTT. The chain links TRBV7-8 to TRBJ1-1, with no clear D. Germline CDR1 and CDR2: SGHVS and FQNEAQ. The CDR3 has 17 amino acids. Between the trimmed V and J ends, which lost 5 bases and 1 base, there was a span of 20 bases.

Turning to this clonotype: With a much larger clone just one base away, this may be a read error. The rearrangement joins TRBV28 to TRBJ1-4, with a tentative D call TRBD1 (6 bases). The CDR3 runs 15 residues. Germline CDR1 MDHEN, CDR2 SYDVKM. The CDR3: CASTPGTGPNEKMFF. The CDR3 coding sequence is TGTGCCAGCACCCCGGGAACAGGGCCAAATGAAAAAATGTTTTTT.

The CDR3 coding sequence is TGTGCCAGCACCCCCCCCCAACTAGCCAAAAACATTCAGTACTTC. As protein: CASTPPQLAKNIQYF. The chain employs TRBV5-5 and TRBJ2-4; D gene unclear. CDR3 size: 15 residues. Trimming removed 6 bases at V and 0 bases at J, with 13 bases between. Germline CDR1 reads SGHKS; CDR2 reads YYEKEE (reference sequence).

This clonotype has at least ten counts. This chain connects TRBV12-3 or TRBV12-4 to TRBJ2-7; either TRBD1 or TRBD2 may fit D (5 bases each). CDR3 length: 14 amino acids. V dropped 1 base and J dropped 6 bases, with 13 bases sitting between them. In DNA form, the CDR3 reads TGTGCCAGCAGTTTAGGCGACGGGACCAGCGAGCAGTACTTC. Its protein is CASSLGDGTSEQYF.

This clonotype has just a few counts. V is TRBV28 and J is TRBJ2-1; D ambiguous. Germline V gives CDR1 MDHEN, CDR2 SYDVKM. The length of the CDR3 is 18 residues. Trimming removed 5 bases at V and 6 bases at J, with 26 bases between. The CDR3 region is CASSTPGVWVGPGNEQFF. The CDR3 nucleotides read TGTGCCAGCAGTACCCCGGGTGTTTGGGTGGGCCCGGGCAATGAGCAGTTCTTC.

This clonotype turned up a few times. This chain connects TRBV19 to TRBJ1-5; 8 bases map to TRBD1. The germline V gene has CDR1 LNHDA and CDR2 SQIVND (reference sequence). This CDR3 comprises 15 residues. V shed 5 bases and J 5 bases; nucleotides not matched to a gene: 8. CDR3: CASSPSGGSYQPQHF. Here the CDR3 DNA reads TGTGCCAGTAGTCCGTCAGGGGGCAGTTATCAGCCCCAGCATTTT.